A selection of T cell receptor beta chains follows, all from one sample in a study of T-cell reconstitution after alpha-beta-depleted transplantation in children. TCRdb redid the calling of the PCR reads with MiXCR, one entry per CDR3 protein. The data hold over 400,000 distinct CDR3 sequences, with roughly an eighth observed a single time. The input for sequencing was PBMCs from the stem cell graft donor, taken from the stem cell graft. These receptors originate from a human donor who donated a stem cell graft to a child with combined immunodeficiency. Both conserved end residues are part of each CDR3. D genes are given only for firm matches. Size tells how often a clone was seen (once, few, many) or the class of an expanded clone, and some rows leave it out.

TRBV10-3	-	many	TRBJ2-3	TGTGCCATCGGAGCACCTTCTCCGGATACGCAGTATTTT	CAIGAPSPDTQYF
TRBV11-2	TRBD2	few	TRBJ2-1	TGTGCCAGCAGCCGCACCGGGACTAGCTCCTACAATGAGCAGTTCTTC	CASSRTGTSSYNEQFF
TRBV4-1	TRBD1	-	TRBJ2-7	TGCGCCAGCAGCCAAGAACCGACAGGGTCCTCCTACGAGCAGTACTTC	CASSQEPTGSSYEQYF
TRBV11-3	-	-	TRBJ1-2	TGTGCCAGCAGCCCCCGGGACCGTCTTAACTATGGCTACACCTTC	CASSPRDRLNYGYTF
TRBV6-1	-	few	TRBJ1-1	TGTGCCAGCAGTTGGACAAGGAACACTGAAGCTTTCTTT	CASSWTRNTEAFF
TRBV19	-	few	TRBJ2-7	TGTGCCAGTAGTTCCCCCGGAGAGCAGTACTTC	CASSSPGEQYF
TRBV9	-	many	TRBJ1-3	TGTGCCAGCAGCGGGGGCTCTGGAAACACCATATATTTT	CASSGGSGNTIYF
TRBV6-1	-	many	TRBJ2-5	TGTGCCAGCACCACAATCCAGGGCCCAGAGACCCAGTACTTC	CASTTIQGPETQYF
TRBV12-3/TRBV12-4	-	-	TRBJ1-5	TGTGCCAGCAGTTTGGACAAGAACTCCAATCAGCCCCAGCATTTT	CASSLDKNSNQPQHF
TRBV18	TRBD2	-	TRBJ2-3	TGTGCCAGCTCACCCGGACTAGCGCCCACAGATACGCAGTATTTT	CASSPGLAPTDTQYF
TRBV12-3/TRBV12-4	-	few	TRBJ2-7	TGTGCCAGCAGTCGCATGGGCTCACAGACTGGGGAGCAGTACTTC	CASSRMGSQTGEQYF
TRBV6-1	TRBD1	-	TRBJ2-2	TGTGCCAGCATCTTTTGGGACAGGGGTACCGGGGAGCTGTTTTTT	CASIFWDRGTGELFF
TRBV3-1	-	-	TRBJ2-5	TGTGCCAGCAGCCCGATAACAGTCGCCGGAGAGACCCAGTACTTC	CASSPITVAGETQYF
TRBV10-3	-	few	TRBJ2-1	TGTGCCATCAGTGAGTCTCGAGGAGATGAGCAGTTCTTC	CAISESRGDEQFF
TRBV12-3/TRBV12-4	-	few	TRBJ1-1	TGTGCCAGCAGTTTCGGGTTCGGCACTGAAGCTTTCTTT	CASSFGFGTEAFF
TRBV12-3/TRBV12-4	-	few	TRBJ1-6	TGTGCCAGCGAAAAGGCGCTTAATTCACCCCTCCACTTT	CASEKALNSPLHF
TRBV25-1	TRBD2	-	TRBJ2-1	TGTGCCAGCAGTGGGGGGACTAGCGGGGGAAGCTCCTACAATGAGCAGTTCTTC	CASSGGTSGGSSYNEQFF
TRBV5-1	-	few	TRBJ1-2	TGCGCCAGCAGCTTGGAAGGGCTAACTTATGGCTACACCTTC	CASSLEGLTYGYTF
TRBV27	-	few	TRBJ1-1	TGTGCCAGAGCCGAGTGTGCTGGACACGTCAACACTGAAGCTTTCTTT	CARAECAGHVNTEAFF
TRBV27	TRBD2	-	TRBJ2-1	TGTGCCAGCAGGGCTAGCGGGGCCCAGAATGAGCAGTTCTTC	CASRASGAQNEQFF
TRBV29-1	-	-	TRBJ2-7	TGCAGCGTTGCCCGGACAGACGGCTACGAGCAGTACTTC	CSVARTDGYEQYF
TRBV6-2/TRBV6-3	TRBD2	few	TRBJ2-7	TGTGCCAGCAGTACCGGAATTAGCGGGAGGACTTTCTGGGAGCAGTACTTC	CASSTGISGRTFWEQYF
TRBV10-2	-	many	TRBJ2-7	TGCGCCAGCAGTGAAAGGGGGGCCTACGAGCAGTACTTC	CASSERGAYEQYF
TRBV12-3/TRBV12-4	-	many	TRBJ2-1	TGTGCCAGCAGGAGGGGGGGCGTTGAGCAGTTCTTC	CASRRGGVEQFF
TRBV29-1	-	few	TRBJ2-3	TGCAGCGTTGTCAAGGGCTCCCTTTCCACAGATACGCAGTATTTT	CSVVKGSLSTDTQYF
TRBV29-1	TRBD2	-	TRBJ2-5	TGCAGTATTACTAGCGGGGCCCCAGAGACCCAGTACTTC	CSITSGAPETQYF
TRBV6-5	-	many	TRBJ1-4	TGTGCCAGCCAAGAGGGTGAAAAACTGTTTTTT	CASQEGEKLFF
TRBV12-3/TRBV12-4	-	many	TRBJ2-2	TGTGCCAGCAGCCCACAGGGTCAGGTGGGGACCGGGGAGCTGTTTTTT	CASSPQGQVGTGELFF
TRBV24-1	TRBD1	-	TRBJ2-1	TGTGCCACCAGTCGCCCAACGGGACAGGGGCCCTACAATGAGCAGTTCTTC	CATSRPTGQGPYNEQFF
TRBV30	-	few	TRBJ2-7	TGTGCCTGGAGTCTTAATTCGGGATCCGCATCAATACAGTACTTC	CAWSLNSGSASIQYF
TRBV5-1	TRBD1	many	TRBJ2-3	TGCGCCAGCCGTGCCGGGACAGGGACAGATACGCAGTATTTT	CASRAGTGTDTQYF
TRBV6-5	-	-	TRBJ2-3	TGTGCCAGCAGTTACTCGATGGGCGGATCCACAGATACGCAGTATTTT	CASSYSMGGSTDTQYF
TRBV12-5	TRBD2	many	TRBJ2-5	TGTGCTAGTGGTTCCGGACTAGCGGGAGTAGAGACCCAGTACTTC	CASGSGLAGVETQYF
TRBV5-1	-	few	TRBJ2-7	TGCGCCAGCAGCTTGTTTTTCAGGACAACGGCCTCCTACGAGCAGTACTTC	CASSLFFRTTASYEQYF
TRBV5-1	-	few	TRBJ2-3	TGCGCCAGCAGCTTCTCGACCGGTCCTAGCACAGATACGCAGTATTTT	CASSFSTGPSTDTQYF
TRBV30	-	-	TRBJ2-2	TGTGCCTGGAGTGTAAGCGAAGTCGGGGAGCTGTTTTTT	CAWSVSEVGELFF
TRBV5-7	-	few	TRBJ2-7	TGTGCCAGCAGCTCGGAGTTACCCGGGACGGAGGACTACGAGCAGTACTTC	CASSSELPGTEDYEQYF
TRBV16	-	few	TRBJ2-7	TGTGCCAGCAGCCCCTTCAGCAGGGCGTGGGAGCAGTACTTC	CASSPFSRAWEQYF
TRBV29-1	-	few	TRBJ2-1	TGCAGCGTTGAAGCGACAAGGAACAATGAGCAGTTCTTC	CSVEATRNNEQFF
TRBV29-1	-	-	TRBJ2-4	TGCGCCAAAAGGGATTTTCAAAACACTCAGTACTTC	CAKRDFQNTQYF
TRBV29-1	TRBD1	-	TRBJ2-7	TGCAGCGTGGGGGACAGCGGCCTTTCCTACGAGCAGTACTTC	CSVGDSGLSYEQYF
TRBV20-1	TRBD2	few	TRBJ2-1	TGCAGTGCGACCGGGACTAGCGCCGACTCCTACAATGAGCAGTTCTTC	CSATGTSADSYNEQFF
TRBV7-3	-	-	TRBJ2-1	TGTGCCAGCAGCTTATCAATATTCGATGAGCAGTTCTTC	CASSLSIFDEQFF
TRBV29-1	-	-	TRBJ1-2	TGCAGCGTTGTGTCCCCCACACAGGGTGTCTATGGCTACACCTTC	CSVVSPTQGVYGYTF
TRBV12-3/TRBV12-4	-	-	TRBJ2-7	TGTGCCAGCAGTTGGGGAGAAGCCTACGAGCAGTACTTC	CASSWGEAYEQYF
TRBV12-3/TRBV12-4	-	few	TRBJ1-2	TGTGCCAGCAGTTTAAACAGGGTGGAGGACTACACCTTC	CASSLNRVEDYTF
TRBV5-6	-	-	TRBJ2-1	TGTGCCAGCAGCTCGGCTGGAGGGACAGCGTGGAACGGGCAGTTCTTC	CASSSAGGTAWNGQFF
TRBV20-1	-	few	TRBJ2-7	TGCAGTGCTAGAGATCATCTGGGGGGTTACGAGCAGTACTTC	CSARDHLGGYEQYF
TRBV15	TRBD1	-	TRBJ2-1	TGTGCCACCAGCAGAGATGTAGGACAGGGGACCCTTTGGGGATACAATGAGCAGTTCTTC	CATSRDVGQGTLWGYNEQFF
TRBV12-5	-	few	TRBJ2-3	TGTGCTAGTGGTTTGTGGACAGATACGCAGTATTTT	CASGLWTDTQYF
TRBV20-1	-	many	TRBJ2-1	TGCAGTGCTCAAAGGTTGGGGCTTCACGACATAGTAGATGAGCAGTTCTTC	CSAQRLGLHDIVDEQFF
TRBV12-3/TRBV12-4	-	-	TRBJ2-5	TGTGCCAGCAGTTTAGGGGGGGCGCAGGCGCAGGGAGAGACCCAGTACTTC	CASSLGGAQAQGETQYF
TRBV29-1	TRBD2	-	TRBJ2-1	TGCAGCGGGATAGCGGGAGTTGGCGATGAGCAGTTCTTC	CSGIAGVGDEQFF
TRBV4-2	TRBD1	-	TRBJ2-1	TGTGCCAGCAGCCAAGATGGAGGGACAGGGGATTTGGATGAGCAGTTCTTC	CASSQDGGTGDLDEQFF